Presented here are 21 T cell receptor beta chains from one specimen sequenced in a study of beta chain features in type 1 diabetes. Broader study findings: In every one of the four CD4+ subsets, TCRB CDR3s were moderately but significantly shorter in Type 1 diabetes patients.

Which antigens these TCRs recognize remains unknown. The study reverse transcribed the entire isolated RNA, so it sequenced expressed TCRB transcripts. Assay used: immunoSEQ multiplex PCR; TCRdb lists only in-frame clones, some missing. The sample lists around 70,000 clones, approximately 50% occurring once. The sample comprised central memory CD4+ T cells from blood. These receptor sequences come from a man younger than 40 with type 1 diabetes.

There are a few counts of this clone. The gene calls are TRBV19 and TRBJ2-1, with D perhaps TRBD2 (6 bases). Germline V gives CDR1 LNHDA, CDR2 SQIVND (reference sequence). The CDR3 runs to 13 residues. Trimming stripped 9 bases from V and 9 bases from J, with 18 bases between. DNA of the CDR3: TGTGCCAGCTCGGGACCCCGGAGGGGTGAGCAGTTCTTC. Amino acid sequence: CASSGPRRGEQFF.

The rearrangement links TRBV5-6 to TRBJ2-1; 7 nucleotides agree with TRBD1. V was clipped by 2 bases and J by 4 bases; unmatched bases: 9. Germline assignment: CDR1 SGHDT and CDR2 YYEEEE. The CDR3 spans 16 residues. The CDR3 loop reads CASSFKGQPEYNEQFF. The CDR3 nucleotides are TGTGCCAGCAGCTTTAAGGGACAGCCCGAGTACAATGAGCAGTTCTTC. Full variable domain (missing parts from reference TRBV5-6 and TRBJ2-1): DAGVTQSPTHLIKTRGQQVTLRCSPKSGHDTVSWYQQALGQGPQFIFQYYEEEERQRGNFPDRFSGHQFPNYSSELNVNALLLGDSALYLCASSFKGQPEYNEQFFGPGTRLTVL.

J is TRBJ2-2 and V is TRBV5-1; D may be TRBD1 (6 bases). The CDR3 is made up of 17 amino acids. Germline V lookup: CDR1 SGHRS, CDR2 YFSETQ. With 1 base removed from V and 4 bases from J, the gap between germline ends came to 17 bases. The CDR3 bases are TGCGCCAGCAGCTTGAGTCTCAGGGGACCGAGCACCGGGGAGCTGTTTTTT. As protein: CASSLSLRGPSTGELFF.

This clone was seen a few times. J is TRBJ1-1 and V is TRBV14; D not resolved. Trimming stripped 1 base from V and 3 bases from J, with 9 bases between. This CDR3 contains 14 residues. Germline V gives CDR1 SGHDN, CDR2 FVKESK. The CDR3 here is CASSQAGRYTEAFF. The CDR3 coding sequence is TGTGCCAGCAGCCAAGCGGGGAGATACACTGAAGCTTTCTTT. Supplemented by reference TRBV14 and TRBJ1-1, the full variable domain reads EAGVTQFPSHSVIEKGQTVTLRCDPISGHDNLYWYRRVMGKEIKFLLHFVKESKQDESGMPNNRFLAERTGGTYSTLKVQPAELEDSGVYFCASSQAGRYTEAFFGQGTRLTVV.

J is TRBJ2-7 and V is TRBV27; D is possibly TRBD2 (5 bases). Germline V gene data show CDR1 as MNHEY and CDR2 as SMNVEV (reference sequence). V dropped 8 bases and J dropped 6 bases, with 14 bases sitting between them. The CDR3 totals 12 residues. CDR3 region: CASSMRESEQYF. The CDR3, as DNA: TGTGCCAGCTCCATGAGGGAATCCGAGCAGTACTTC.

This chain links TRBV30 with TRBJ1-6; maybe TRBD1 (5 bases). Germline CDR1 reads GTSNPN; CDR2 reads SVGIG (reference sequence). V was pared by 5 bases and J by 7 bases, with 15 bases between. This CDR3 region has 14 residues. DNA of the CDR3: TGTGCCTGGGGAAAAGACAGCCGGAATTCACCCCTCCACTTT. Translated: CAWGKDSRNSPLHF.

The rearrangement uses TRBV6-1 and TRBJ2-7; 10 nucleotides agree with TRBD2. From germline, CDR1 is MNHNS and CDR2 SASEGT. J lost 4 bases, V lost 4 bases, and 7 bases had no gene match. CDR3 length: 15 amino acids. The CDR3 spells CASSALAGGNYEQYF. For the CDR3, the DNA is TGTGCCAGCAGTGCGTTAGCGGGAGGAAATTACGAGCAGTACTTC.

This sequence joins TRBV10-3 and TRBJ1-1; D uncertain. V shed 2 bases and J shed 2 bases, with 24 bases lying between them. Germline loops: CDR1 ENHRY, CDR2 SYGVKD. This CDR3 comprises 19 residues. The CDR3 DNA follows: TGTGCCATCAGTGAGCCCCTTGGCAGCTCAGGAAGAACTAACACTGAAGCTTTCTTT. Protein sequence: CAISEPLGSSGRTNTEAFF.

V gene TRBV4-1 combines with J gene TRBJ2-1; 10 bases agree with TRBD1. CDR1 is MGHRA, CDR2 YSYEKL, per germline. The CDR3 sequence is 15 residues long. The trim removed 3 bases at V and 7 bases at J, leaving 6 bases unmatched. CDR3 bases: TGCGCCAGCAGCCACCGGGACAGGGGAAATAATGAGCAGTTCTTC. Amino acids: CASSHRDRGNNEQFF.

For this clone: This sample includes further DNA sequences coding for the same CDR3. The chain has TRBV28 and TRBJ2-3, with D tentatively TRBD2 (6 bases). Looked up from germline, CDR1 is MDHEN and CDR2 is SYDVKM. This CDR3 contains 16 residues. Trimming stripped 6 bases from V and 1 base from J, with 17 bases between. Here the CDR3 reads CASSRQTPGGTDTQYF. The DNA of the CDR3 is TGTGCCAGCAGCCGACAGACTCCGGGGGGCACAGATACGCAGTATTTT.

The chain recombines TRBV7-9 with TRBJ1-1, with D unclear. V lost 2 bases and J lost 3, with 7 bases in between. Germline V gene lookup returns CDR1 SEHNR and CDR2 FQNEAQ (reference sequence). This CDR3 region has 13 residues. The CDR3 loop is CASSLSGDTEAFF. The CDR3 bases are TGTGCCAGCAGCTTATCCGGGGACACTGAAGCTTTCTTT. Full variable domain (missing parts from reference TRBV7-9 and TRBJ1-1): DTGVSQNPRHKITKRGQNVTFRCDPISEHNRLYWYRQTLGQGPEFLTYFQNEAQLEKSRLLSDRFSAERPKGSFSTLEIQRTEQGDSAMYLCASSLSGDTEAFFGQGTRLTVV.

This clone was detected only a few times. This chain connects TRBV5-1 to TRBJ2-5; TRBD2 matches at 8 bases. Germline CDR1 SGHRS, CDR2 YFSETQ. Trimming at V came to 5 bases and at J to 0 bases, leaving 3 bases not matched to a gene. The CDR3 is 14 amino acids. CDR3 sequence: CASRRGDDQETQYF. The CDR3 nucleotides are TGCGCCAGCAGGCGGGGGGACGACCAAGAGACCCAGTACTTC.

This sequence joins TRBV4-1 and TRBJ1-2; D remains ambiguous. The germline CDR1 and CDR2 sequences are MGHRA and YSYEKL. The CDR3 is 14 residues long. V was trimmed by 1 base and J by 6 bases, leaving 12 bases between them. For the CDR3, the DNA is TGCGCCAGCAGCCAAGTGAGATCGGGAAATGGCTACACCTTC. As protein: CASSQVRSGNGYTF.

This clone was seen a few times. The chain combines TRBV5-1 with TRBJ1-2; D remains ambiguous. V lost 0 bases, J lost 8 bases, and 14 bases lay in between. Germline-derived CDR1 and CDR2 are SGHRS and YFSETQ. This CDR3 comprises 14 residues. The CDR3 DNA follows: TGCGCCAGCAGCTTGGGAAACCGGGTTTCCGGCTACACCTTC. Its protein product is CASSLGNRVSGYTF.

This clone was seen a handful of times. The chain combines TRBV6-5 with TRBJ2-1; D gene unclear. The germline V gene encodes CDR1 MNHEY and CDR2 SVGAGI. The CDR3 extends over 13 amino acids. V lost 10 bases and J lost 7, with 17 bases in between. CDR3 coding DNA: TGTGCCACCCAGCGTGAGTCGGATAATGAGCAGTTCTTC. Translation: CATQRESDNEQFF.

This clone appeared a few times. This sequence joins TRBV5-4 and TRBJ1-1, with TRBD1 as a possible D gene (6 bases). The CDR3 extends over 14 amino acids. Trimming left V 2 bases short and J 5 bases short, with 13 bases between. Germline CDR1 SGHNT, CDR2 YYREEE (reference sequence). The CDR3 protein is CASSLSGTRTEAFF. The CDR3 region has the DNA TGTGCCAGCAGCTTATCCGGGACACGGACTGAAGCTTTCTTT.

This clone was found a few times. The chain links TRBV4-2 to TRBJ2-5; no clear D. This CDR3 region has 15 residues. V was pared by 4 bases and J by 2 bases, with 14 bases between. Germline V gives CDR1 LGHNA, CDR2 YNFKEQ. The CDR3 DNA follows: TGTGCCAGCAGCCGCCCCGGTGGTTTGCAAGAGACCCAGTACTTC. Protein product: CASSRPGGLQETQYF.

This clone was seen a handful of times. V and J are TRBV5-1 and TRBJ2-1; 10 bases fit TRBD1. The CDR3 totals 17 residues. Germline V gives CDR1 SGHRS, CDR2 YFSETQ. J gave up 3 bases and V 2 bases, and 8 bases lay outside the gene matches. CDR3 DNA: TGCGCCAGCAGCTTCGACAGGGGGCGCCGGAGCTACAATGAGCAGTTCTTC. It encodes CASSFDRGRRSYNEQFF.

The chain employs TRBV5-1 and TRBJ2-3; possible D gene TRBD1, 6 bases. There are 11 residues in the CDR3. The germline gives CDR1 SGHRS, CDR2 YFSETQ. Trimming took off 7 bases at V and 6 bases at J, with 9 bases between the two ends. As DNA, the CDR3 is TGCGCCAGCGAACAGGGCGATACGCAGTATTTT. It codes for CASEQGDTQYF. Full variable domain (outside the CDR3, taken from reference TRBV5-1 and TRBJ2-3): KAGVTQTPRYLIKTRGQQVTLSCSPISGHRSVSWYQQTPGQGLQFLFEYFSETQRNKGNFPGRFSGRQFSNSRSEMNVSTLELGDSALYLCASEQGDTQYFGPGTRLTVL.

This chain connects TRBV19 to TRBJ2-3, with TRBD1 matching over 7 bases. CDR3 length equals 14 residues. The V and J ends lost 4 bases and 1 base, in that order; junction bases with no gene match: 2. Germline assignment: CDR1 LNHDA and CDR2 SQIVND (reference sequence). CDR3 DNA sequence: TGTGCCAGTAGTACCGGACAGGGCACAGATACGCAGTATTTT. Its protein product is CASSTGQGTDTQYF.

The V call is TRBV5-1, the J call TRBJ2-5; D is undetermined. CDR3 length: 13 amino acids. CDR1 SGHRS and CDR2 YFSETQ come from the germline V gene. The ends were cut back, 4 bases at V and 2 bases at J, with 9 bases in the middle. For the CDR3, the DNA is TGCGCCAGCAGCGACGGGTTGCAAGAGACCCAGTACTTC. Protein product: CASSDGLQETQYF.